This T cell receptor (beta chain) is from a study of cytomegalovirus exposure and HLA in healthy donors. Study results and caveats: About 87% or about 30% of the time was how often most TCR beta V segments were productive, according to an earlier analysis. In vitro, three CMV-associated chains proved specific for CMV antigens.

Both 60 Vbeta primers and 13 Jbeta primers went into the PCR. This table comes from immunoSEQ multiplex PCR, and its TCRdb copy is limited to in-frame clones, with some not included. Among 150,000 to 200,000 clones listed, 80% to 85% were seen once. This clone was recorded only once. No antigen is known for it. Germline CDR1 reads SGHTA; CDR2 reads FQGTGA. CDR3 length: 16 amino acids. The V and J ends lost 5 bases and 4 bases, in that order; junction bases with no gene match: 11. The clonotype comes from a middle-aged man in good health and CMV-seropositive. Sequences were obtained from PBMCs. This chain links TRBV7-3 with TRBJ1-1; 9 nucleotides match TRBD1. Written as DNA, the CDR3 is TGTGCCAGCAGCCCGACAGGGGGAAAAATTGCCACTGAAGCTTTCTTT. It encodes CASSPTGGKIATEAFF.